These 31 T cell receptor beta chains originate from one sample sequenced in a study of OX40 agonist ivuxolimab in advanced cancers. TCRdb's table, derived via immunoSEQ multiplex PCR, lists solely in-frame clones and lacks some. Found here are 50,000 to 70,000 clones, 80% to 90% of them singletons; the top ten hold 2.1%. Sequencing used CD4+ or CD8+ T cells sorted from blood, obtained in a trial of the OX40 agonist ivuxolimab. The receptor set was obtained from an adult with an advanced solid tumor such as melanoma, head and neck, liver or kidney cancer.

The V call is TRBV27, the J call TRBJ2-2, with 10 bases fitting TRBD2. CDR1 and CDR2 (germline): MNHEY, SMNVEV (reference sequence). J lost 1 base, V lost 2 bases, and 1 base had no gene match. The CDR3 contains 16 residues. CDR3 DNA sequence: TGTGCCAGCAGTTTACTAGCGGGGGTGAACACCGGGGAGCTGTTTTTT. This gives the protein CASSLLAGVNTGELFF.

V and J are TRBV28 and TRBJ1-5, with no clear D. This CDR3 region has 13 residues. Germline V gives CDR1 MDHEN, CDR2 SYDVKM. The V and J ends lost 3 bases and 5 bases respectively, with 8 bases between them. CDR3: CASSFEIDQPQHF. The CDR3 DNA follows: TGTGCCAGCAGTTTCGAGATCGATCAGCCCCAGCATTTT.

This clone was recorded once. The chain is built from TRBV28 and TRBJ1-5, with 7 bases aligning to TRBD1. The V gene's germline CDR1 is MDHEN and CDR2 SYDVKM. This CDR3 has 14 amino acids. The J segment lost 3 bases and the V segment lost 6 bases, leaving 5 bases of the junction unmatched. The chain's CDR3 is CASRPGQLNQPQHF. For the CDR3, the DNA is TGTGCCAGCAGACCGGGACAGCTCAATCAGCCCCAGCATTTT. The variable domain in full, with the rest retrieved from reference TRBV28 and TRBJ1-5, is DVKVTQSSRYLVKRTGEKVFLECVQDMDHENMFWYRQDPGLGLRLIYFSYDVKMKEKGDIPEGYSVSREKKERFSLILESASTNQTSMYLCASRPGQLNQPQHFGDGTRLSIL.

The CDR3 protein is CASSLTTGASTDTQYF. DNA for the CDR3: TGTGCCAGCAGTTTAACGACAGGGGCTAGCACAGATACGCAGTATTTT. The chain carries TRBV27 and TRBJ2-3; TRBD1 agrees at 8 bases. CDR1 and CDR2 (germline): MNHEY, SMNVEV (reference sequence). The CDR3 is 16 amino acids. Losses at the gene ends were 2 bases for V and 0 bases for J; bases not matched to a gene: 4.

This clone is categorized as medium-sized. The gene calls are TRBV10-3 and TRBJ2-2; TRBD1 is a possible D gene (5 bases). Looked up from germline, CDR1 is ENHRY and CDR2 is SYGVKD. V gave up 3 bases and J gave up 5 bases, with 19 bases separating them. CDR3 length equals 17 residues. The CDR3 sequence is CAISERGLSFGTGELFF. In nucleotides, the CDR3 is TGTGCCATCAGTGAAAGGGGTCTCTCCTTTGGGACCGGGGAGCTGTTTTTT.

The gene calls are TRBV9 and TRBJ1-4; D unclear. CDR3 size: 14 residues. Trimming left V 4 bases short and J 5 bases short, with 12 bases between. CDR1 is SGDLS, CDR2 YYNGEE, per germline. CDR3 nucleotide sequence: TGTGCCAGCAGCAGGGAGGTGCGAAATGAAAAACTGTTTTTT. Residues: CASSREVRNEKLFF.

The V call is TRBV2, the J call TRBJ1-1, with TRBD1 as a possible D gene (6 bases). Germline V gene sequence: CDR1 SNHLY, CDR2 FYNNEI. The V and J ends lost 6 bases and 0 bases respectively, with 11 bases between them. The CDR3 consists of 14 residues. For the CDR3, the DNA is TGTGCCAGCAGGTCGGGACAACTGAACACTGAAGCTTTCTTT. Amino acids: CASRSGQLNTEAFF.

V usage is TRBV7-2 and J usage is TRBJ1-4; 9 bases fit TRBD1. CDR1 and CDR2 (germline): SGHTA, FQGNSA. The V segment lost 5 bases and the J segment 8 bases; nucleotides outside the gene matches: 9. The length of the CDR3 is 15 residues. The CDR3 reads CASSRSGTGKEKLFF. Written as DNA, the CDR3 is TGTGCCAGCAGCCGTTCCGGGACAGGGAAAGAAAAACTGTTTTTT.

The genes are TRBV7-2 and TRBJ2-1, with 13 bases lining up with TRBD2. This CDR3 is 18 amino acids long. Trimming took 1 base from V and 0 from J; bases not matched to a gene: 3. CDR1 and CDR2 (germline): SGHTA, FQGNSA. CDR3 DNA sequence: TGTGCCAGCAGCTTAGGACTAGCGGGAGGCCTCTCCTACAATGAGCAGTTCTTC. It codes for CASSLGLAGGLSYNEQFF.

J is TRBJ1-2 and V is TRBV27; D is uncertain. The V end was cut by 3 bases, the J end by 5 bases, with 13 bases between. The CDR3 contains 14 residues. The germline gives CDR1 MNHEY, CDR2 SMNVEV (reference sequence). CDR3 sequence reads: CASSFSRPGYGYTF. The DNA of the CDR3 is TGTGCCAGCAGTTTCTCCAGGCCGGGTTATGGCTACACCTTC.

The chain carries TRBV7-3 and TRBJ2-4, with 10 nucleotides matching TRBD2. This CDR3 region has 17 residues. The V gene's germline CDR1 is SGHTA and CDR2 FQGTGA. Trimming took 0 bases from V and 7 from J; bases not matched to a gene: 9. In nucleotides, the CDR3 is TGTGCCAGCAGCTTAACGTGGGCTAGCGGGGGAGGCAACATTCAGTACTTC. Encoded protein: CASSLTWASGGGNIQYF.

This CDR3 is CASSSNYEQYF. For the CDR3, the DNA is TGTGCCAGCAGCTCGAACTACGAGCAGTACTTC. The chain is built from TRBV13 and TRBJ2-7; D is undetermined. The CDR3 spans 11 residues. The germline V and J ends were trimmed by 4 bases and 3 bases, with 4 bases remaining between them. From germline, CDR1 is PRHDT and CDR2 FYEKMQ (reference sequence).

The J gene is TRBJ1-3, the V gene TRBV5-4; possible D gene TRBD1, 5 bases. This CDR3 comprises 19 residues. V was cut by 4 bases and J by 0 bases, with 23 bases left in between. Germline CDR1 SGHNT, CDR2 YYREEE (reference sequence). CDR3 nucleotide sequence: TGTGCCAGCAGCCCCGACAGCGGCGGTCTCCTTGGCTCTGGAAACACCATATATTTT. Protein sequence: CASSPDSGGLLGSGNTIYF.

The chain carries TRBV27 and TRBJ2-7; 7 bases align to TRBD2. V lost 6 bases, J lost 2 bases, and 4 bases stayed unmatched. CDR1 MNHEY and CDR2 SMNVEV come from the germline V gene (reference sequence). CDR3 size: 13 residues. The CDR3 DNA follows: TGTGCCAGCAGAGCCAGCGGGGCCTACGAGCAGTACTTC. As protein: CASRASGAYEQYF.

The genes are TRBV10-3 and TRBJ1-1; the match to TRBD1 covers 10 bases. This CDR3 is 13 amino acids long. Germline assignment: CDR1 ENHRY and CDR2 SYGVKD. V lost 11 bases and J lost 1; bases outside the gene matches: 4. CDR3 in amino acids: CAAGTGENTEAFF. Written as DNA, the CDR3 is TGTGCCGCCGGGACAGGGGAGAACACTGAAGCTTTCTTT.

This clone was seen a handful of times. The V and J genes are TRBV5-4 and TRBJ2-1, with 10 bases that match TRBD2. The length of the CDR3 is 16 residues. CDR1 is SGHNT and CDR2 is YYREEE in the germline V gene (reference sequence). Trimming removed 0 bases from V and 5 bases from J; junction bases left unmatched: 5. The chain's CDR3 is CASSLDPGLAHNEQFF. DNA for the CDR3: TGTGCCAGCAGCTTGGACCCGGGACTAGCGCACAATGAGCAGTTCTTC.

The V gene is TRBV10-2, the J gene TRBJ2-7; possibly TRBD1 or TRBD2 for D (6 bases each). Germline CDR1 WSHSY, CDR2 SAAADI. This CDR3 contains 16 residues. V was clipped by 3 bases and J by 3 bases, with 18 bases between them. The CDR3 coding sequence is TGCGCCAGCAGTGAAACAAAAAGGGGGAGGTACTACGAGCAGTACTTC. Amino acids: CASSETKRGRYYEQYF.

The rearrangement uses TRBV28 and TRBJ1-3; no firm D call. CDR3 length equals 14 residues. Germline lookup yields CDR1 MDHEN and CDR2 SYDVKM. Trimming left V 7 bases short and J 4 bases short, with 14 bases between. In DNA form, the CDR3 reads TGTGCCAGCATCCAACCGCCTCCCGGAAACACCATATATTTT. It specifies CASIQPPPGNTIYF.

The chain carries TRBV10-3 and TRBJ2-1, with TRBD2 matching 10 bases. CDR3 length: 14 amino acids. CDR1 and CDR2 (germline): ENHRY, SYGVKD. V trimming: 2 bases; J trimming: 5 bases; junction bases outside the gene matches: 0. The CDR3 nucleotides are TGTGCCATCAGTGAGACTAGCGGGGACAATGAGCAGTTCTTC. This sequence encodes CAISETSGDNEQFF.

In this sample, this clone turned up a few times. The chain uses TRBV5-4 and TRBJ2-7; maybe TRBD1 (5 bases). This CDR3 spans 13 amino acids. V gave up 4 bases and J gave up 13 bases, with 21 bases separating them. Germline CDR1 is SGHNT and CDR2 is YYREEE (reference sequence). The CDR3 DNA follows: TGTGCCAGCAGCGACAAAATATTAGGGGATTTTTACTTC. Translating it yields CASSDKILGDFYF.

This chain links TRBV9 with TRBJ1-4, with D unclear. The CDR3 has 14 amino acids. V lost 0 bases and J 4 bases, leaving 7 bases between the germline ends. CDR1 SGDLS and CDR2 YYNGEE come from the germline V gene. CDR3 protein: CASSVGVGNEKLFF. The CDR3 DNA reads as TGTGCCAGCAGCGTAGGCGTGGGTAATGAAAAACTGTTTTTT.

The chain recombines TRBV7-3 with TRBJ2-2; 7 bases map to TRBD1. The CDR3 runs 15 residues. Trimming removed 3 bases from V and 1 base from J; junction bases left unmatched: 2. Germline CDR1 is SGHTA and CDR2 is FQGTGA. The CDR3 DNA follows: TGTGCCAGCAGCTTGGGACAGAAGAACACCGGGGAGCTGTTTTTT. It encodes CASSLGQKNTGELFF.

The chain has TRBV10-3 and TRBJ1-5; 7 bases match TRBD1. V trimming: 6 bases; J trimming: 6 bases; junction bases outside the gene matches: 8. Germline values: CDR1 ENHRY, CDR2 SYGVKD. The length of the CDR3 is 14 residues. CDR3 sequence reads: CAIRPTGVGQPQHF. Written as DNA, the CDR3 is TGTGCCATCAGGCCCACAGGGGTTGGTCAGCCCCAGCATTTT.

The chain recombines TRBV7-6 with TRBJ2-6; D is uncertain. Per germline, CDR1 SGHVS and CDR2 FNYEAQ. Trimming shortened V by 2 bases and J by 0 bases, and 11 bases separated the two germline ends. This CDR3 is 17 amino acids long. CDR3 loop: CASSLLGLSSGANVLTF. The CDR3 DNA is TGTGCCAGCAGCTTACTGGGCCTCAGCTCTGGGGCCAACGTCCTGACTTTC.

CDR3 region: CASSPDWGASRGYTF. The CDR3 DNA follows: TGCGCCAGCAGTCCCGATTGGGGGGCCAGCAGAGGCTACACCTTC. The rearrangement uses TRBV5-1 and TRBJ1-2, with a weak D call TRBD1 (6 bases). This CDR3 has 15 residues. V was shortened by 5 bases and J by 8 bases, with 22 bases between the two germline ends. Per germline, CDR1 SGHRS and CDR2 YFSETQ.

This chain joins TRBV7-9 and TRBJ2-3; possible D gene TRBD1, 5 bases. There are 12 residues in the CDR3. Germline V gene lookup returns CDR1 SEHNR and CDR2 FQNEAQ (reference sequence). V lost 5 bases to trimming and J lost 7 bases, with 10 bases between them. CDR3 amino acids: CASSGASNTQYF. The CDR3 coding sequence is TGTGCCAGCAGCGGGGCGTCGAATACGCAGTATTTT.

The chain employs TRBV28 and TRBJ2-2; D remains unclear. Germline CDR1 reads MDHEN; CDR2 reads SYDVKM. Trimming removed 5 bases at V and 3 bases at J, with 13 bases between. CDR3 size: 15 residues. CDR3 bases: TGTGCCAGCAGTGGGATGTACCTTTACACCGGGGAGCTGTTTTTT. Its protein is CASSGMYLYTGELFF.

The chain combines TRBV28 with TRBJ2-1; 9 nucleotides align to TRBD2. V shed 7 bases and J 3 bases; nucleotides not matched to a gene: 7. The CDR3 is 15 residues long. The germline V gene encodes CDR1 MDHEN and CDR2 SYDVKM. The CDR3: CASINSGGIYNEQFF. The CDR3, as DNA: TGTGCCAGCATCAATAGCGGGGGTATCTACAATGAGCAGTTCTTC.

This chain links TRBV6-5 with TRBJ2-5, with D unresolved. The length of the CDR3 is 11 residues. Trimming shortened V by 6 bases and J by 2 bases, and 4 bases separated the two germline ends. CDR1 is MNHEY, CDR2 SVGAGI, per germline. The DNA of the CDR3 is TGTGCCAGCAGAGTACAAGAGACCCAGTACTTC. Its translation is CASRVQETQYF.

The chain has TRBV7-2 and TRBJ2-1; no definite D call. Trimming stripped 2 bases from V and 4 bases from J, with 12 bases between. Per germline, CDR1 SGHTA and CDR2 FQGNSA. The CDR3 consists of 15 residues. This CDR3 reads CASSLTAGRYNEQFF. The CDR3 nucleotides are TGTGCCAGCAGCTTAACGGCAGGTAGATACAATGAGCAGTTCTTC.

The V and J genes are TRBV5-1 and TRBJ2-2, with 9 bases identical to TRBD1. Trimming removed 4 bases from V and 11 bases from J; junction bases left unmatched: 12. Germline V lookup: CDR1 SGHRS, CDR2 YFSETQ. The CDR3 contains 15 residues. CDR3 residues: CASSQIPQGAGELFF. CDR3 coding DNA: TGCGCCAGCAGCCAAATCCCACAGGGGGCGGGAGAGCTGTTTTTT.